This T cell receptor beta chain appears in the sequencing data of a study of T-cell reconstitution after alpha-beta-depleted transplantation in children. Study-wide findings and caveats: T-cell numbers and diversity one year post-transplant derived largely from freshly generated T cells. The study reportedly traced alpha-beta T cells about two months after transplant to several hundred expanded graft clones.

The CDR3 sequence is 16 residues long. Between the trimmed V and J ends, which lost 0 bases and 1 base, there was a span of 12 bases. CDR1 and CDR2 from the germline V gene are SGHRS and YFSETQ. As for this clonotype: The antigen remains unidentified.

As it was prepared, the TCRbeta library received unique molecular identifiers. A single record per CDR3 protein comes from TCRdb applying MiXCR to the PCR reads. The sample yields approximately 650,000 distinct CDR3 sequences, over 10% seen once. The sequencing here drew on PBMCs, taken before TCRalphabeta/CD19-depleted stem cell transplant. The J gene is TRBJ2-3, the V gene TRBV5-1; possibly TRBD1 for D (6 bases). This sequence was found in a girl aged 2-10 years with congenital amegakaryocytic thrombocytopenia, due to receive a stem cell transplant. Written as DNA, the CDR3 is TGCGCCAGCAGCTTGGCCAGGGGAAGGGGCACAGATACGCAGTATTTT. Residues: CASSLARGRGTDTQYF.